One and the same sample provided the 20 T cell receptor beta chains below, sequenced in a study of tumor and adjacent non-tumor tissue in lung cancer. A modified ARM-PCR protocol with three rounds of nested PCR amplified TCRbeta. TCRdb reprocessed the multiplex PCR reads via MiXCR and lists one record per CDR3 protein. Among approximately 90,000 distinct CDR3 sequences listed, around three quarters were seen once. RNA was extracted from bulk tissue without any cell sorting. The normal lung tissue was taken more than 3 cm from the tumor edge. Source material: distant non-tumor lung tissue. The receptors were gathered from a woman aged 50 to 60 with non-small cell lung cancer.

A note on this clonotype: Possible read error: a much larger clone is one base away. This chain connects TRBV20-1 to TRBJ2-7; TRBD1 matches 8 bases. Germline V lookup: CDR1 DFQATT, CDR2 SNEGSKA (reference sequence). This CDR3 has 13 residues. CDR3 protein: CSAPGTGSYERYF. The CDR3 nucleotides read TGCAGTGCCCCCGGGACAGGATCCTACGAGCGGTACTTC.

This clonotype was detected a few times. A single base separates this from a much larger clone, so it may be a read error. The chain is built from TRBV5-4 and TRBJ2-5, with D hard to call. Germline-derived CDR1 and CDR2 are SGHNT and YYREEE (reference sequence). V was pared by 3 bases and J by 0 bases, with 3 bases between. This CDR3 has 12 amino acids. In nucleotides, the CDR3 is TGTGCCAGCAGCTCGTACCAAGAGACCCAGTACTTC. It translates to CASSSYQETQYF.

For this clonotype: A read error may produce the germline difference seen at one junction end. The rearrangement uses TRBV4-2 and TRBJ2-3, with 10 bases lining up with TRBD2. This CDR3 comprises 18 residues. CDR1 is LGHNA and CDR2 is YNFKEQ in the germline V gene. The CDR3: CANSQEGFLLAGTDTQYF. The CDR3 DNA sequence: TGTGCCAACAGCCAAGAAGGATTCTTACTAGCGGGAACGGATACGCAGTATTTT.

In DNA form, the CDR3 reads TGCGCCAGCTGTGGAGGCGTTCAGGGGGAGCAGTACTTC. Its protein product is CASCGGVQGEQYF. The genes are TRBV10-1 and TRBJ2-7; the D gene is possibly TRBD1 (6 bases). V was trimmed by 8 bases and J by 7 bases, leaving 18 bases between them. The CDR3 has 13 residues. The germline gives CDR1 WNHNN, CDR2 SYGVQD (reference sequence).

About this clonotype: A clone one base away is much larger, so this may be a read error. The genes are TRBV20-1 and TRBJ2-1; D not resolved. The germline V gene encodes CDR1 DFQATT and CDR2 SNEGSKA (reference sequence). The CDR3 is 13 amino acids. V was trimmed by 3 bases and J by 9 bases, leaving 15 bases between them. The CDR3 spells CSASGPKGREQFF. CDR3 DNA sequence: TGCAGTGCTAGCGGCCCAAAGGGTCGTGAGCAGTTCTTC.

This clonotype turned up a few times. A junction end diverges from the germline sequence, so it may reflect a read error. CDR3 sequence reads: CASSEWEHETQYF. The CDR3 DNA reads TGTGCCAGCAGTGAGTGGGAGCACGAGACCCAGTACTTC. The genes are TRBV10-2 and TRBJ2-5; TRBD2 is a possible D gene (5 bases). The CDR3 is made up of 13 amino acids. Germline CDR1 and CDR2: WSHSY and SAAADI.

The rearrangement links TRBV9 to TRBJ2-7; 12 nucleotides agree with TRBD2. The CDR3 extends over 19 amino acids. Germline CDR1 is SGDLS and CDR2 is YYNGEE. The ends lost 3 bases at V and 0 bases at J; junction bases unmatched: 13. The CDR3 DNA follows: TGTGCCAGCAGCGGGGGGGCAACGTCGGGACTAGCGGGCTCCTACGAGCAGTACTTC. Amino acids: CASSGGATSGLAGSYEQYF.

Note on this clonotype: This likely comes from a read error, as the CDR3 has no conserved phenylalanine or tryptophan at its end. This sequence joins TRBV14 and TRBJ2-3; no clear D gene. CDR1 SGHDN and CDR2 FVKESK come from the germline V gene. The CDR3 has 14 residues. Trimming left V 0 bases short and J 7 bases short, with 11 bases between. In DNA, the CDR3 is TGTGCCAGCAGCCAAGATGTCAGGTCACATACGCAGTATCTT. Protein: CASSQDVRSHTQYL.

The V and J genes are TRBV14 and TRBJ1-1; 9 bases are shared with TRBD1. CDR1 and CDR2 (germline): SGHDN, FVKESK. The CDR3 is 16 amino acids. CDR3 residues: CGSSHRTGVGNTEAFF. For the CDR3, the DNA is TGTGGTAGCAGCCATCGGACAGGGGTAGGGAACACTGAAGCTTTCTTT.

On this clonotype itself: The junction departs from the called germline gene at one end, perhaps through a read error. This chain links TRBV4-1 with TRBJ2-7; maybe TRBD1 (5 bases). CDR3 length: 15 amino acids. CDR1 is MGHRA and CDR2 is YSYEKL in the germline V gene. CDR3 coding DNA: TGCGCTAGCAGCCAAGGGGTACCGCTGGGCCACGAGCAGTACTTC. It is translated as CASSQGVPLGHEQYF.

V and J are TRBV28 and TRBJ1-5; the match to TRBD1 covers 8 bases. V was pared by 10 bases and J by 1 base, with 18 bases of the junction left unmatched. Germline V gene sequence: CDR1 MDHEN, CDR2 SYDVKM. The CDR3 is made up of 18 amino acids. The CDR3 sequence: CATIPGTGHGWSNQPQHF. Here the CDR3 DNA reads TGTGCCACAATCCCCGGGACAGGCCATGGATGGAGCAATCAGCCCCAGCATTTT.

With respect to this clonotype: Given a much more abundant clone one base away, this may be a read error. V is TRBV2 and J is TRBJ2-7; D remains ambiguous. The CDR3 has 15 residues. In germline, CDR1 is SNHLY, CDR2 FYNNEI. DNA for the CDR3: TGTGCCGGCAGTGATTCAGCGTATCAGACCTACGAGCAGTACTTC. It codes for CAGSDSAYQTYEQYF.

Comment on this clonotype: At one end, the junction sequence differs from germline, possibly due to a read error. This chain links TRBV6-5 with TRBJ2-7; 7 bases align to TRBD1. Germline lookup yields CDR1 MNHEY and CDR2 SVGAGI. The CDR3 has 14 residues. CDR3 residues: CVSIRQGFSYEQHF. CDR3 DNA: TGTGTCAGCATCCGACAGGGTTTCTCCTACGAACAGCACTTC.

With regard to this clonotype: One end of the junction does not line up with germline, which may come from a read error. V usage is TRBV5-5 and J usage is TRBJ2-6; TRBD1 is a possible D gene (5 bases). Germline assignment: CDR1 SGHKS and CDR2 YYEKEE (reference sequence). The length of the CDR3 is 14 residues. CDR3 nucleotide sequence: TGTGCCAGCAGGTTGGAGACTGGGGCCAACATCCTGACTTTC. Translation gives CASRLETGANILTF.

As regards this clonotype: Just one base apart from a much larger clone, this may be a read error. The chain links TRBV7-9 to TRBJ1-2; D is ambiguous. V lost 1 base, J lost 8 bases, and 11 bases lay in between. The CDR3 is 13 residues long. The germline gives CDR1 SEHNR, CDR2 FQNEAQ (reference sequence). The CDR3 region has the DNA TGTGCCAGCAGCTTAGAGCCGGCGCCGGGCTACACCTTC. Protein product: CASSLEPAPGYTF.

In regard to this clonotype: With a much larger clone just one base away, this may be a read error. The chain recombines TRBV28 with TRBJ2-7, with D possibly TRBD2 on 6 matching bases. The CDR3 loop spans 13 amino acids. Germline-derived CDR1 and CDR2 are MDHEN and SYDVKM. The CDR3 DNA is TGTACCACCAACGGACTATTAACTAGCGAGCAGTACTTC. It codes for CTTNGLLTSEQYF.

This clonotype was found many times. The chain uses TRBV15 and TRBJ2-1; 8 bases map to TRBD2. There are 16 residues in the CDR3. Germline CDR1 reads LNHNV; CDR2 reads YYDKDF (reference sequence). V lost 3 bases and J lost 7; bases outside the gene matches: 11. The CDR3 DNA sequence: TGTGCCACCAGCAGGTTAAGACTAGCGAGAGGAAATGAGCAGTTCTTC. This translates into CATSRLRLARGNEQFF.

Regarding this clonotype: One end of the junction is discordant with germline, which a read error may explain. The J gene is TRBJ2-2, the V gene TRBV5-1, with TRBD2 identical over 10 bases. There are 16 residues in the CDR3. Germline loops: CDR1 SGHRS, CDR2 YFSETQ. The CDR3 region is CASIPGTSENTVELFF. DNA for the CDR3: TGCGCCAGCATCCCAGGGACTAGCGAGAACACCGTGGAGCTGTTTTTT.

V and J are TRBV28 and TRBJ2-7; D unclear. The CDR3 consists of 16 residues. CDR1 is MDHEN, CDR2 SYDVKM, per germline. This CDR3 is CGSSQGSRVPPYEQYF. In nucleotides, the CDR3 is TGTGGTAGCAGTCAAGGCAGTAGGGTTCCCCCTTACGAGCAGTACTTC.

To note about this clonotype: Sequence at one end of the junction differs from germline and may be a read error. The chain recombines TRBV6-5 with TRBJ2-3; D not certain. The CDR3 totals 11 residues. CDR1 and CDR2 (germline): MNHEY, SVGAGI. This CDR3 reads CANSYYVTHYF. CDR3 sequence (DNA): TGTGCCAACAGTTACTATGTTACGCATTATTTT.